This TCR beta chain was captured in a study of Ad26.COV2.S vaccination and SARS-CoV-2 variants. Assay used: immunoSEQ multiplex PCR; TCRdb lists only in-frame clones, some missing. This table holds about 410,000 clones, around 89% found once. Germline CDR1 LGHNA, CDR2 YNFKEQ. The V end was cut by 0 bases, the J end by 5 bases, with 13 bases between. The CDR3 is made up of 15 amino acids. Treatment denoted: 19 received Ad26.COV2.S at low or high dose, single or two shots; about 5 received placebo; per-sample allocation not given. It was on day 63 after the first vaccine or placebo injection that samples were taken.

Source: peripheral blood, taken in a trial of Ad26.COV2.S vaccine versus placebo. The V gene is TRBV4-2, the J gene TRBJ1-2; the D gene is possibly TRBD1 (5 bases). This sequence was found in a person aged 18-60 years who received the Ad26.COV2.S COVID-19 vaccine or a placebo. The DNA for the CDR3 is TGTGCCAGCAGCCAAGAGGTCGGGGCGGGGTATGGCTACACCTTC. Translating gives CASSQEVGAGYGYTF.